This TCR beta chain comes out of a study of blood T cell repertoires in COVID-19. On this clone: Other DNA variants within this sample encode the same CDR3.

Original processing notes: Reference gene primer amplification yielded estimated nucleated cell counts. The assay was immunoSEQ multiplex PCR, and TCRdb's table has in-frame clones only and misses some. V and J calls and clone size are those listed in that table; D and trimming were worked out from the DNA. The sample comprises roughly 300,000 clones, 85% to 90% of which are singletons, and about 10% rests with the top ten. Germline assignment: CDR1 MNHEY and CDR2 SVGAGI. The trim removed 6 bases at V and 3 bases at J, leaving 3 bases unmatched. This CDR3 comprises 13 residues. Membership in each cohort depended on participant-reported clinical history.

The specimen was PBMCs or T cells enriched from blood (not recorded which). V usage is TRBV6-5 and J usage is TRBJ1-1, with TRBD1 matching 8 bases. The TCR sequence derives from a woman aged 18-29 years who had recovered from COVID-19. CDR3 sequence reads: CASSPQGDTEAFF. The CDR3 region has the DNA TGTGCCAGCAGCCCACAGGGGGACACTGAAGCTTTCTTT.